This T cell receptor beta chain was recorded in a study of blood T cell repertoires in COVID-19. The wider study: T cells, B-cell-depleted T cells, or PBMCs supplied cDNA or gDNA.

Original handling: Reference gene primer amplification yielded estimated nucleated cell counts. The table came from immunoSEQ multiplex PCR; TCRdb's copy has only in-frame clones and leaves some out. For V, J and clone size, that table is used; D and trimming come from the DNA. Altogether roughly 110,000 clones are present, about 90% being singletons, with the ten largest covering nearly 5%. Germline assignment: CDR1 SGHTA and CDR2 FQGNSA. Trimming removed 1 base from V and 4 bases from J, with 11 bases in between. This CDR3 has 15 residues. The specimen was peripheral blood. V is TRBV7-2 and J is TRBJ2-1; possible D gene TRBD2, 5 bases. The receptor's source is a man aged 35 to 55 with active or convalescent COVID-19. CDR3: CASSLEASRYNEQFF. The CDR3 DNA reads TGTGCCAGCAGCTTAGAGGCTAGCCGATACAATGAGCAGTTCTTC. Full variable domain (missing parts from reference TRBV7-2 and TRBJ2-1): GAGVSQSPSNKVTEKGKDVELRCDPISGHTALYWYRQSLGQGLEFLIYFQGNSAPDKSGLPSDRFSAERTGGSVSTLTIQRTQQEDSAVYLCASSLEASRYNEQFFGPGTRLTVL.